This T cell receptor beta chain stems from a study of regulatory T cells in long-lasting Graves disease. CDR3 length: 17 amino acids. V was clipped by 1 base and J by 5 bases, with 18 bases between them. Noted time point: persistent/refractory GD, antithyroid drugs over 5 years with positive TRAb. Following extraction of RNA from PBMCs, that RNA was used to make the TCR library. This clonotype was detected many times. To make TCR beta libraries, researchers used iRepertoire HTBI primers and Arm-PCR of CDR3 regions. MiXCR, applied by TCRdb to the multiplex PCR reads, yields one record per CDR3 protein. Of a few hundred thousand distinct CDR3 sequences in the sample, around 23% were seen once.

The chain is built from TRBV12-3 or TRBV12-4 and TRBJ1-5; a weak D match, TRBD1 (5 bases). The sequencing here drew on peripheral blood mononuclear cells (PBMCs), taken when the disease was refractory, from a patient treated with antithyroid drugs. This clonotype was sampled from a woman in her thirties or forties with Graves disease. The CDR3 coding sequence is TGTGCCAGCAGTTTAGGGTTTGAGGGGACTGCCGATCAGCCCCAGCATTTT. Encoded protein: CASSLGFEGTADQPQHF.